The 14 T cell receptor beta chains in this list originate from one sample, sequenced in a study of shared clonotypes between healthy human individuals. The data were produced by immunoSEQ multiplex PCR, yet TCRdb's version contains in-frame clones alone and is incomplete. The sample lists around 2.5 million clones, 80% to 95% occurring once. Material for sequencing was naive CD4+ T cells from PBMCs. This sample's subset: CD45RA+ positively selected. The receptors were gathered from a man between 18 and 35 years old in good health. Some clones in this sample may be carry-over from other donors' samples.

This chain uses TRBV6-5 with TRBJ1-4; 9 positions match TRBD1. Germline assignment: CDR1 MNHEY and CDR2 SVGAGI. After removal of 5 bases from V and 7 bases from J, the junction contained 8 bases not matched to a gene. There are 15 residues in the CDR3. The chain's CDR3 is CASSRSGTGSEKLFF. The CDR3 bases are TGTGCCAGCAGTCGGTCCGGGACAGGGTCTGAAAAACTGTTTTTT.

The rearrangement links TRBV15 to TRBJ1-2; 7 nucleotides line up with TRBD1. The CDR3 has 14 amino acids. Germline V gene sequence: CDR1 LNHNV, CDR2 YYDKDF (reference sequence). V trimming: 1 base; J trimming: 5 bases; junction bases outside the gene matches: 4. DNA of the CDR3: TGTGCCACCAGCAGAGCCGGGACAGATTATGGCTACACCTTC. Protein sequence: CATSRAGTDYGYTF.

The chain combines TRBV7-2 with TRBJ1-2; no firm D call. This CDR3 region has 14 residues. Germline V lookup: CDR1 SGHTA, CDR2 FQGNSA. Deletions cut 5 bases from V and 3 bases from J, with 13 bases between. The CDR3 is CASSTRPGYYGYTF. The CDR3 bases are TGTGCCAGCAGCACACGACCTGGGTACTATGGCTACACCTTC.

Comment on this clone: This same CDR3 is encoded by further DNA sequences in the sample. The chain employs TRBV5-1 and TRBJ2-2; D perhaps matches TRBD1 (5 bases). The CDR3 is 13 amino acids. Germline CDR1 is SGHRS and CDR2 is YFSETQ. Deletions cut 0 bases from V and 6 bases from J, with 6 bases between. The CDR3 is CASSLVGAGELFF. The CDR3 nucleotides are TGCGCCAGCAGCTTGGTAGGGGCCGGGGAGCTGTTTTTT.

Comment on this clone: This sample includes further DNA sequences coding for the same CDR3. The CDR3 region has the DNA TGTGCCTGGAGTGTCCACTACGAGCAGTACTTC. It encodes CAWSVHYEQYF. V usage is TRBV30 and J usage is TRBJ2-7; D ambiguous. The length of the CDR3 is 11 residues. Germline assignment: CDR1 GTSNPN and CDR2 SVGIG (reference sequence). The V and J ends lost 0 bases and 3 bases respectively, with 3 bases between them. Based on the CDR3 plus reference TRBV30 and TRBJ2-7, the full variable domain is SQTIHQWPATLVQPVGSPLSLECTVEGTSNPNLYWYRQAAGRGLQLLFYSVGIGQISSEVPQNLSASRPQDRQFILSSKKLLLSDSGFYLCAWSVHYEQYFGPGTRLTVT.

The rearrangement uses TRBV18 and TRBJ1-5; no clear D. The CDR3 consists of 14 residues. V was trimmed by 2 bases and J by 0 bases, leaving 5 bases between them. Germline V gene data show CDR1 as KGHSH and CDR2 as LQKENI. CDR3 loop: CASSPSVSNQPQHF. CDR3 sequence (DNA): TGTGCCAGCTCACCATCTGTTAGCAATCAGCCCCAGCATTTT. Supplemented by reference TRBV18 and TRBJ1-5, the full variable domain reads NAGVMQNPRHLVRRRGQEARLRCSPMKGHSHVYWYRQLPEEGLKFMVYLQKENIIDESGMPKERFSAEFPKEGPSILRIQQVVRGDSAAYFCASSPSVSNQPQHFGDGTRLSIL.

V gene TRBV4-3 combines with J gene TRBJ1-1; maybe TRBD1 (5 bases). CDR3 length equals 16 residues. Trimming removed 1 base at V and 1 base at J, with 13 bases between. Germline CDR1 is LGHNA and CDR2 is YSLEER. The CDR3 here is CASSQAGGSANTEAFF. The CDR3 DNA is TGCGCCAGCAGCCAAGCCGGGGGATCGGCGAACACTGAAGCTTTCTTT.

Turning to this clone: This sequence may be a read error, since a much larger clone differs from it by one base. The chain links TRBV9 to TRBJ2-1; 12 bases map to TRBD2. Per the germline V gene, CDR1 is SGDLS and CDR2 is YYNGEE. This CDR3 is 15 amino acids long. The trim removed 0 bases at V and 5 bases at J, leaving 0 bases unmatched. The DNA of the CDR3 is TGTGCCAGCAGCGTAGGGACTAGCGGGAACAATGAGCAGTTCTTC. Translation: CASSVGTSGNNEQFF.

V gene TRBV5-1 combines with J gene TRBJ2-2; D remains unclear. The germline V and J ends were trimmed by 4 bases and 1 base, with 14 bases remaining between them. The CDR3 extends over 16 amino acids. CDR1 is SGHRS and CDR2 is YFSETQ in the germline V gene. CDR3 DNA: TGCGCCAGCAGCCCCACGGCAGGAATGAACACCGGGGAGCTGTTTTTT. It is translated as CASSPTAGMNTGELFF.

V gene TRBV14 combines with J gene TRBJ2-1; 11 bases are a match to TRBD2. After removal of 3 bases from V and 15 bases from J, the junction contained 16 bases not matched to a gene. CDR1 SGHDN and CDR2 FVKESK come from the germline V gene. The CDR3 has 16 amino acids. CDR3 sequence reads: CASSHPVLAGGHGGFF. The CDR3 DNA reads TGTGCCAGCAGCCATCCTGTTCTAGCGGGAGGACACGGGGGGTTCTTC.

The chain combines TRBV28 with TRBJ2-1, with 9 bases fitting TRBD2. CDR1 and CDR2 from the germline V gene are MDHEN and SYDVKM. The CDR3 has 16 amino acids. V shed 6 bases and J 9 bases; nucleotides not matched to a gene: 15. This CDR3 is CASSPTISGRYGEQFF. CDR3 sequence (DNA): TGTGCCAGCAGCCCGACTATCAGCGGGAGGTATGGTGAGCAGTTCTTC. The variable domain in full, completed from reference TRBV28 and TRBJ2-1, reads DVKVTQSSRYLVKRTGEKVFLECVQDMDHENMFWYRQDPGLGLRLIYFSYDVKMKEKGDIPEGYSVSREKKERFSLILESASTNQTSMYLCASSPTISGRYGEQFFGPGTRLTVL.

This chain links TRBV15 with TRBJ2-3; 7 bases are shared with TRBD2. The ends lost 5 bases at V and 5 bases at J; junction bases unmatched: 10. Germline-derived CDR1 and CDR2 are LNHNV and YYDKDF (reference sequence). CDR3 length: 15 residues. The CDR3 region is CATSLPSGRKDTQYF. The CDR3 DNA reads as TGTGCCACCAGCCTGCCTAGCGGTCGTAAAGATACGCAGTATTTT.

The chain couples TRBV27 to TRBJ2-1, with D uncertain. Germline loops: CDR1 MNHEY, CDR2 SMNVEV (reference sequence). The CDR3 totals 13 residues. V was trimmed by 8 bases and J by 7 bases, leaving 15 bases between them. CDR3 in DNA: TGTGCCAGCGGCTTCTACGGCTCGAATGAGCAGTTCTTC. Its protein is CASGFYGSNEQFF.

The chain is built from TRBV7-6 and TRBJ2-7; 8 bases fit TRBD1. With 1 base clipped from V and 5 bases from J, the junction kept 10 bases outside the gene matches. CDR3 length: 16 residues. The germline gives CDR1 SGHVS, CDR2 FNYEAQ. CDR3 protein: CASSLEGAGGINEQYF. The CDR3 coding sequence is TGTGCCAGCAGCTTAGAGGGGGCAGGGGGCATCAACGAGCAGTACTTC. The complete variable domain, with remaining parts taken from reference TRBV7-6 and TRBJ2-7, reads GAGVSQSPRYKVTKRGQDVALRCDPISGHVSLYWYRQALGQGPEFLTYFNYEAQQDKSGLPNDRFSAERPEGSISTLTIQRTEQRDSAMYRCASSLEGAGGINEQYFGPGTRLTVT.